What follows is one T cell receptor (beta chain) and its context. As yet, its antigen is unknown. Each participant with HIV received care in the United States. Survey level was the resolution at which the v3.0 immunoSEQ assay ran. Generated by immunoSEQ multiplex PCR, the TCRdb table keeps only in-frame clones and is missing some. The profile shows tens of thousands of clones, approximately 85% of them singletons. This specimen comes from a study of long-term antiretroviral therapy in people with HIV. For the study at large: Collection dates of the earliest samples fall about a decade before the 2015 immediate-ART recommendation. Points from the study as a whole: Comparison with controls showed narrower CDR3 length ranges in HIV repertoires.

Germline values: CDR1 SGHNT, CDR2 YYREEE (reference sequence). The CDR3 runs to 14 residues. The sequencing used unsorted PBMCs, collected 0.3 years after starting antiretroviral therapy. The chain couples TRBV5-4 to TRBJ2-5; D is tentatively TRBD1 or TRBD2 (5 bases each). The J call may be in error: the DNA end matches TRBJ2-7 better. This receptor was taken from a man younger than 35 with HIV. CDR3 sequence: CASSYPGRDYEQYF. The CDR3 DNA is TGTGCCAGCAGCTATCCGGGACGGGACTACGAGCAGTACTTC.